This TCR beta chain was documented in a study of Graves' ophthalmopathy and Graves' hyperthyroidism. From germline, CDR1 is SNHLY and CDR2 FYNNEI. There are 11 residues in the CDR3. V lost 8 bases to trimming and J lost 8 bases, with 12 bases between them. Investigators amplified TCR beta CDR3 regions from RNA transcripts. Following a first-round RT-PCR that used HTBI primers, a second-round multiplex PCR was carried out. From the multiplex PCR reads, TCRdb called clonotypes with MiXCR, one entry per CDR3 protein. The table has about 220,000 distinct CDR3 sequences, roughly 21% seen once; the top ten hold about 40%.

The sequenced material came from peripheral blood. The TCR sequence derives from a woman aged 45-65 years with Graves' ophthalmopathy. The chain employs TRBV2 and TRBJ1-2, with D possibly TRBD1 on 6 matching bases. The CDR3 spells CASQDRNGYTF. The CDR3 nucleotides read TGTGCCAGCCAGGACAGAAACGGCTACACCTTC.